This TCR beta chain was recovered during a study of T-cell reconstitution after alpha-beta-depleted transplantation in children. This clonotype showed up just a few times. Its antigen is currently unknown. Germline V lookup: CDR1 SGHRS, CDR2 YFSETQ. This CDR3 is 17 amino acids long. Trimming removed 1 base from V and 9 bases from J; junction bases left unmatched: 11. Unique molecular identifiers were built into the TCRbeta library. TCRdb reprocessed the PCR reads via MiXCR and lists one record per CDR3 protein. Of around 960,000 distinct CDR3 sequences in the sample, about 29% were seen once. Broader study findings: Expanded clones from the graft, numbering several hundred, reportedly supplied alpha-beta T cells about two months after transplant. Newly generated T cells supplied most T-cell counts and diversity one year post-transplant.

The V and J genes are TRBV5-1 and TRBJ2-1; 12 nucleotides align to TRBD2. The sequences come from PBMCs, mostly from graft donor cells, collected 360 days after TCRalphabeta/CD19-depleted stem cell transplant. The TCR originated in a boy less than two years old who had a stem cell transplant for SCID, so the T cells may come from the graft donor. The CDR3 nucleotides are TGCGCCAGCAGCTTGACCACAGGACTAGCGGGGCGGGGTGAGCAGTTCTTC. The encoded protein is CASSLTTGLAGRGEQFF.